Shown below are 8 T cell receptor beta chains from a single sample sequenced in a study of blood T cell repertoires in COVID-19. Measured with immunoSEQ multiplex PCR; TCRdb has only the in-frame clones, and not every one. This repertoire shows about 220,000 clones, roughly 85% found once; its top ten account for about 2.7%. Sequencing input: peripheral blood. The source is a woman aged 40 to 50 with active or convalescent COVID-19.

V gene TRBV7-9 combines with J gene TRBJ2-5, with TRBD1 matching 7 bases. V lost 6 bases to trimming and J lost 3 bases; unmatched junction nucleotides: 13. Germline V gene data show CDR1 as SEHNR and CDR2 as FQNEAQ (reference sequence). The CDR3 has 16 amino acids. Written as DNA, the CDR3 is TGTGCCAGCAGTATCCTCGGGACAGACCTAAAAGAGACCCAGTACTTC. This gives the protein CASSILGTDLKETQYF.

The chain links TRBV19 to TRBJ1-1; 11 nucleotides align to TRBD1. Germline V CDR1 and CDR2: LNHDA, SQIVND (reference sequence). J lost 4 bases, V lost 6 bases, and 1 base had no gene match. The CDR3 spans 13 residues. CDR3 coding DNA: TGTGCCAGTAGAGGACAGGGGGCCACTGAAGCTTTCTTT. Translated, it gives CASRGQGATEAFF. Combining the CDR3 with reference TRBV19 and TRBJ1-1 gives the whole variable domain DGGITQSPKYLFRKEGQNVTLSCEQNLNHDAMYWYRQDPGQGLRLIYYSQIVNDFQKGDIAEGYSVSREKKESFPLTVTSAQKNPTAFYLCASRGQGATEAFFGQGTRLTVV.

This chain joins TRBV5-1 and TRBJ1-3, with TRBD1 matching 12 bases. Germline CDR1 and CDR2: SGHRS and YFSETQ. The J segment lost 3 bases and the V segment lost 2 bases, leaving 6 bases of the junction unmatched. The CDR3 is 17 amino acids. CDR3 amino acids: CASSLWGTGGFGNTIYF. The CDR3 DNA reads TGCGCCAGCAGCTTATGGGGGACAGGGGGCTTTGGAAACACCATATATTTT.

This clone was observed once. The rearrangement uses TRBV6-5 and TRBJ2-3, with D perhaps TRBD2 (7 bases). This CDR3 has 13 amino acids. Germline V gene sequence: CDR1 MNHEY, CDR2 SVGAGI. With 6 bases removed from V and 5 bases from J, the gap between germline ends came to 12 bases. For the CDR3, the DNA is TGTGCCAGCAGGGGGGGGCTGAGAGATACGCAGTATTTT. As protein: CASRGGLRDTQYF.

DNA of the CDR3: TGTGCCAGCAGTGCGCGGCTCTGGGGGGGTTCAGTCACAGATACGCAGTATTTT. Amino acid sequence: CASSARLWGGSVTDTQYF. The rearrangement joins TRBV6-1 to TRBJ2-3; 7 bases align to TRBD2. The V gene end was trimmed by 4 bases and the J gene end by 2 bases; junction bases not matched to a gene: 15. Looked up from germline, CDR1 is MNHNS and CDR2 is SASEGT. The CDR3 has 18 amino acids.

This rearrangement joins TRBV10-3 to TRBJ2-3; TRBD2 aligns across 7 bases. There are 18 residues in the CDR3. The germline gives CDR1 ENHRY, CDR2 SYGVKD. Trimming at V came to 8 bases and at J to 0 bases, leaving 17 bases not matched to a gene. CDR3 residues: CAIAAGSGAGTSTDTQYF. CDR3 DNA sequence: TGTGCCATCGCGGCGGGGAGTGGAGCGGGAACTAGCACAGATACGCAGTATTTT.

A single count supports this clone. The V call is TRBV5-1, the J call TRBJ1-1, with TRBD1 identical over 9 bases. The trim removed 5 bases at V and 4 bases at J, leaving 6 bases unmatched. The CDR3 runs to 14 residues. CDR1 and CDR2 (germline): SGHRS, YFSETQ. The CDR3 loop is CASRKGQGITEAFF. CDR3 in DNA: TGCGCCAGCAGAAAAGGACAGGGGATCACTGAAGCTTTCTTT. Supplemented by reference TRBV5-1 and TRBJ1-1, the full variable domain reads KAGVTQTPRYLIKTRGQQVTLSCSPISGHRSVSWYQQTPGQGLQFLFEYFSETQRNKGNFPGRFSGRQFSNSRSEMNVSTLELGDSALYLCASRKGQGITEAFFGQGTRLTVV.

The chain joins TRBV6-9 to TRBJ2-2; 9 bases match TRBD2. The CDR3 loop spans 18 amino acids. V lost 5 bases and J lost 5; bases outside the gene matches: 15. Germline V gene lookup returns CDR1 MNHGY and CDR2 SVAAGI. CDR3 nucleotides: TGTGCCAGCAGTATACGGACTCGCGGGGGGGCCGGGACCGGGGAGCTGTTTTTT. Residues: CASSIRTRGGAGTGELFF.